These 9 T cell receptor beta chains came from one sample sequenced in a study of hypomethylating agent response in myelodysplastic syndrome. TCRdb's copy holds only in-frame clones and misses some; the assay was immunoSEQ multiplex PCR. This table holds about 6,200 clones, about 82% found once. The material was bone marrow, obtained before or after starting hypomethylating agent treatment for myelodysplastic syndrome (not recorded which). The receptors originated from a human donor with myelodysplastic syndrome.

V gene TRBV21-1 combines with J gene TRBJ2-1; TRBD2, the table's D call, was not compared with the DNA. TRBV21-1 is a recognized pseudogene. This CDR3 has 11 amino acids. The CDR3 region has the DNA TGTGCCAGCAGCAACTTAGATGAGCAGTTCTTC. Its translation is CASSNLDEQFF.

The chain's CDR3 is CASSPRRGLPYEQYF. The DNA of the CDR3 is TGTGCCAGCTCACCAAGGAGGGGCTTGCCCTACGAGCAGTACTTC. This sequence joins TRBV18 and TRBJ2-7; TRBD2 might be the D (6 bases). The CDR3 is 15 residues long. Germline values: CDR1 KGHSH, CDR2 LQKENI. V was cut by 2 bases and J by 2 bases, with 13 bases left in between.

V usage is TRBV5-6 and J usage is TRBJ1-3; TRBD1 aligns across 7 bases. The germline V gene has CDR1 SGHDT and CDR2 YYEEEE. V shed 3 bases, J shed 2 bases, and the junction held 8 bases outside the gene matches. The CDR3 runs to 16 residues. The CDR3 sequence: CASSSFDREAGNTIYF. DNA of the CDR3: TGTGCCAGCAGCTCCTTCGACAGGGAGGCTGGAAACACCATATATTTT.

The CDR3 nucleotides are TGCAGTGCCCAGCATCAGACCCAGTACTTC. Its translation: CSAQHQTQYF. V is TRBV20-1 and J is TRBJ2-5; no reliable D call. CDR3 length: 10 amino acids. The germline V and J ends were trimmed by 6 bases and 6 bases, with 8 bases remaining between them. Germline assignment: CDR1 DFQATT and CDR2 SNEGSKA (reference sequence).

This chain connects TRBV4-1 to TRBJ2-5; D is perhaps TRBD2 (6 bases). This CDR3 spans 16 amino acids. Germline-derived CDR1 and CDR2 are MGHRA and YSYEKL. Between the trimmed V and J ends, which lost 0 bases and 3 bases, there was a span of 14 bases. CDR3 nucleotides: TGCGCCAGCAGCCAAGACAGGACTACAATTGAAGAGACCCAGTACTTC. It yields the protein CASSQDRTTIEETQYF.

This rearrangement joins TRBV28 to TRBJ1-2; D is perhaps TRBD1 (5 bases). CDR3 size: 14 residues. The V gene's germline CDR1 is MDHEN and CDR2 SYDVKM. Trimming left V 10 bases short and J 5 bases short, with 20 bases between. CDR3: CAILVGASGYGYTF. The CDR3 DNA reads as TGTGCCATCTTGGTCGGGGCCTCGGGATATGGCTACACCTTC.

V gene TRBV5-4 combines with J gene TRBJ2-1; 12 bases are shared with TRBD1. The ends lost 4 bases at V and 1 base at J; junction bases unmatched: 9. Per the germline V gene, CDR1 is SGHNT and CDR2 is YYREEE (reference sequence). This CDR3 is 18 amino acids long. CDR3 residues: CASSPPGQGAFSYNEQFF. The CDR3 bases are TGTGCCAGCAGCCCGCCGGGACAGGGGGCATTTTCCTACAATGAGCAGTTCTTC.

The V and J genes are TRBV13 and TRBJ2-2; the match to TRBD2 covers 14 bases. CDR3 length: 17 residues. Germline V gene sequence: CDR1 PRHDT, CDR2 FYEKMQ (reference sequence). V dropped 1 base and J dropped 5; count of bases not matched to a gene: 3. CDR3 region: CASSLVGTSGRTGELFF. For the CDR3, the DNA is TGTGCCAGCAGCTTAGTAGGGACTAGCGGGAGAACCGGGGAGCTGTTTTTT.

The table lists this clone with a few counts. The CDR3 DNA is TGCGCCAGCAGCCACCAGACGGGTACTGAAGCTTTCTTT. This gives the protein CASSHQTGTEAFF. The gene calls are TRBV4-1 and TRBJ1-1; D call uncertain. Trimming removed 3 bases at V and 5 bases at J, with 10 bases between. The germline V gene encodes CDR1 MGHRA and CDR2 YSYEKL. The CDR3 is 13 amino acids.